One sample yielded the 32 T cell receptor beta chains listed below, sequenced in a study of control samples from healthy donors and cancer patients. Sequencing was performed with immunoSEQ multiplex PCR; in TCRdb, only in-frame clones are kept and a portion is missing. The data hold tens of thousands of clones, with 94% observed a single time. Sequenced material: blood. The receptors originated from a woman aged 25 to 39 in good health.

This clone was picked up one time. The V gene is TRBV11-2, the J gene TRBJ1-1; no clear D gene. Germline V gene lookup returns CDR1 SGHAT and CDR2 FQNNGV. This CDR3 is 12 amino acids long. Trimming pared 1 base from V and 7 bases from J, leaving 7 bases between. The CDR3 is CASSLASDEAFF. CDR3 bases: TGTGCCAGCAGCTTAGCGTCGGATGAAGCTTTCTTT.

The rearrangement links TRBV11-2 to TRBJ2-7; D uncertain. Germline CDR1 reads SGHAT; CDR2 reads FQNNGV. Deletions cut 5 bases from V and 3 bases from J, with 5 bases between. The CDR3 covers 11 residues. CDR3: CASSAVYEQYF. The CDR3 DNA reads TGTGCCAGCAGCGCAGTCTACGAGCAGTACTTC.

By share, this clone counts as medium-sized (0.01 to 0.1%). The J gene is TRBJ2-7, the V gene TRBV24-1; 9 bases are shared with TRBD1. Germline CDR1 is KGHDR and CDR2 is SFDVKD. The length of the CDR3 is 12 residues. V trimming: 9 bases; J trimming: 5 bases; junction bases outside the gene matches: 4. CDR3 amino acids: CATSQGANEQYV. The CDR3 DNA follows: TGTGCCACCTCACAGGGGGCCAACGAGCAGTACGTC.

This clone has just one count. The chain carries TRBV6-6 and TRBJ1-5; 9 bases match TRBD1. CDR3 length equals 16 residues. Trimming removed 4 bases from V and 9 bases from J; junction bases left unmatched: 13. Germline V lookup: CDR1 MNHNY, CDR2 SVGAGI (reference sequence). CDR3 amino acids: CASSFLMGDRAWPQHF. CDR3 coding DNA: TGTGCCAGCAGTTTTCTGATGGGGGACAGGGCATGGCCCCAGCATTTT.

CDR3 DNA sequence: TGTGCCAGCAGTTCCGGACAGGGGATGTACGAGCAGTACTTC. Translation: CASSSGQGMYEQYF. The V gene is TRBV27, the J gene TRBJ2-7, with TRBD1 matching over 9 bases. V shed 4 bases, J shed 4 bases, and the junction held 5 bases outside the gene matches. Germline CDR1 reads MNHEY; CDR2 reads SMNVEV (reference sequence). The CDR3 runs to 14 residues.

The chain joins TRBV5-1 to TRBJ1-1, with D perhaps matching TRBD1 (6 bases). With 3 bases removed from V and 5 bases from J, the gap between germline ends came to 20 bases. Germline CDR1 and CDR2: SGHRS and YFSETQ. The CDR3 loop spans 16 amino acids. Here the CDR3 reads CASSSGHVISETEAFF. The DNA of the CDR3 is TGCGCCAGCAGCTCGGGACATGTCATATCGGAGACTGAAGCTTTCTTT.

The chain combines TRBV30 with TRBJ2-2; unclear D gene. CDR1 is GTSNPN, CDR2 SVGIG, per germline (reference sequence). CDR3 size: 15 residues. With 7 bases removed from V and 1 base from J, the gap between germline ends came to 16 bases. This chain's CDR3 is CASIYRLVNTGELFF. In DNA form, the CDR3 reads TGTGCCTCCATTTACCGGTTGGTGAACACCGGGGAGCTGTTTTTT.

The chain has TRBV6-1 and TRBJ1-1; 8 bases agree with TRBD1. This CDR3 is built from 14 residues. Germline V lookup: CDR1 MNHNS, CDR2 SASEGT. The J segment lost 6 bases and the V segment lost 2 bases, leaving 5 bases of the junction unmatched. The CDR3 loop reads CASSEQGARAEAFF. CDR3 bases: TGTGCCAGCAGTGAACAGGGGGCGAGAGCTGAAGCTTTCTTT.

The CDR3 DNA reads as TGTGCCAGCGGGGGACAGGGACGAGCCTATGGCTACACCTTC. Translating it yields CASGGQGRAYGYTF. The genes are TRBV6-5 and TRBJ1-2; 9 bases agree with TRBD1. Germline V gene sequence: CDR1 MNHEY, CDR2 SVGAGI. J gave up 4 bases and V 8 bases, and 8 bases lay outside the gene matches. The CDR3 consists of 14 residues.

A single count supports this clone. V is TRBV14 and J is TRBJ1-5; possible D gene TRBD1, 5 bases. Per the germline V gene, CDR1 is SGHDN and CDR2 is FVKESK. V was pared by 2 bases and J by 6 bases, with 8 bases between. This CDR3 has 13 amino acids. The CDR3 bases are TGTGCCAGCAGCCAACAGGGAGGTCAGCCCCAGCATTTT. Residues: CASSQQGGQPQHF.

The chain employs TRBV3-1 (or the pseudogene TRBV3-2) and TRBJ1-1; D is ambiguous. The CDR3 contains 14 residues. V gave up 2 bases and J gave up 4 bases, with 11 bases separating them. Germline CDR1 and CDR2: LGHDT and YNNKEL (reference sequence). The CDR3 spells CASSQPGTGTEAFF. CDR3 nucleotides: TGTGCCAGCAGCCAACCAGGTACCGGCACTGAAGCTTTCTTT.

V gene TRBV6-1 combines with J gene TRBJ1-5; D gene ambiguous. Germline V gene sequence: CDR1 MNHNS, CDR2 SASEGT. Trimming stripped 0 bases from V and 7 bases from J, with 13 bases between. The CDR3 sequence is 15 residues long. CDR3 in amino acids: CASSEALSAGQPQHF. For the CDR3, the DNA is TGTGCCAGCAGTGAAGCGCTCTCGGCTGGGCAGCCCCAGCATTTT.

In its sample, this clone was seen once. This chain connects TRBV7-3 to TRBJ2-1; 12 bases are shared with TRBD1. This CDR3 region has 15 residues. The germline gives CDR1 SGHTA, CDR2 FQGTGA. Germline trimming cut 5 bases from V and 8 bases from J; bases unmatched to any gene: 7. The CDR3 is CASSQGQGAVDEQFF. The CDR3 DNA reads TGTGCCAGCAGCCAGGGACAGGGGGCGGTCGATGAGCAGTTCTTC.

This clone showed up just once. The rearrangement uses TRBV19 and TRBJ2-3; tentatively, D is TRBD2 (5 bases). There are 14 residues in the CDR3. Trimming left V 7 bases short and J 2 bases short, with 13 bases between. CDR1 and CDR2 (germline): LNHDA, SQIVND (reference sequence). DNA for the CDR3: TGTGCCAGTAATGACCACGGGGTCACAGATACGCAGTATTTT. As protein: CASNDHGVTDTQYF. The full variable domain, completed using reference TRBV19 and TRBJ2-3, is DGGITQSPKYLFRKEGQNVTLSCEQNLNHDAMYWYRQDPGQGLRLIYYSQIVNDFQKGDIAEGYSVSREKKESFPLTVTSAQKNPTAFYLCASNDHGVTDTQYFGPGTRLTVL.

The chain joins TRBV19 to TRBJ1-5; no reliable D call. V gave up 1 base and J gave up 6 bases, with 7 bases separating them. Germline V gene sequence: CDR1 LNHDA, CDR2 SQIVND (reference sequence). This CDR3 is built from 13 residues. The chain's CDR3 is CASSIGVSQPQHF. The CDR3 DNA reads as TGTGCCAGTAGTATAGGGGTAAGTCAGCCCCAGCATTTT.

Of note for this clone: The junction departs from the called germline gene at one end, perhaps through a read error. The chain joins TRBV12-3 or TRBV12-4 to TRBJ1-5; D call uncertain. The CDR3 loop spans 12 amino acids. The CDR3 coding sequence is TGTGCCAGCAGTTTGAAGAATCGGCCCCAGCATTTT. Amino acids: CASSLKNRPQHF.

This chain uses TRBV19 with TRBJ1-6; D not resolved. Trimming stripped 1 base from V and 9 bases from J, with 10 bases between. Germline assignment: CDR1 LNHDA and CDR2 SQIVND (reference sequence). The CDR3 runs to 14 residues. CDR3 protein: CASSIAVDGSPLHF. DNA of the CDR3: TGTGCCAGTAGTATAGCCGTAGATGGTTCACCCCTCCACTTT.

A note on this clone: The junction shows a germline mismatch at one end, possibly a read error. This chain joins TRBV6-5 and TRBJ1-6; 7 positions agree with TRBD1. The CDR3 has 14 amino acids. Germline CDR1 reads MNHEY; CDR2 reads SVGAGI. The DNA for the CDR3 is TGTGCCAGCAGGAGGGCAGGGGGGAATTCGCCCCTCCACTTT. Translation gives CASRRAGGNSPLHF.

CDR3 bases: TGTGCCAGCAGGTTGACAGTTGGCTACACCTTC. Translating gives CASRLTVGYTF. The V and J genes are TRBV12-3 or TRBV12-4 and TRBJ1-2; D possibly corresponds to TRBD1 (5 bases). V was trimmed by 6 bases and J by 7 bases, leaving 9 bases between them. The CDR3 totals 11 residues.

CDR3 region: CASSPTEGGHRHGYTF. The CDR3 coding sequence is TGTGCCAGCAGCCCGACCGAGGGTGGCCACCGGCATGGCTACACCTTC. This sequence joins TRBV7-9 and TRBJ1-2; D is ambiguous. The CDR3 contains 16 residues. Trimming stripped 5 bases from V and 6 bases from J, with 22 bases between. Germline V gene sequence: CDR1 SEHNR, CDR2 FQNEAQ (reference sequence).

The chain recombines TRBV5-1 with TRBJ1-1; D remains unclear. CDR1 and CDR2 (germline): SGHRS, YFSETQ. This CDR3 contains 12 residues. The V gene lost 5 bases and the J gene lost 1 base, with 6 bases spanning the gap. For the CDR3, the DNA is TGCGCCAGCAGTAACAGGAACACTGAAGCTTTCTTT. As protein: CASSNRNTEAFF. Full variable domain (rest looked up from reference TRBV5-1 and TRBJ1-1): KAGVTQTPRYLIKTRGQQVTLSCSPISGHRSVSWYQQTPGQGLQFLFEYFSETQRNKGNFPGRFSGRQFSNSRSEMNVSTLELGDSALYLCASSNRNTEAFFGQGTRLTVV.

The chain uses TRBV5-5 and TRBJ1-2; perhaps TRBD1 as D (5 bases). Germline assignment: CDR1 SGHKS and CDR2 YYEKEE (reference sequence). Trimming left V 4 bases short and J 4 bases short, with 14 bases between. This CDR3 is built from 14 residues. This chain's CDR3 is CASSIQGRGYGYTF. CDR3 nucleotide sequence: TGTGCCAGCAGCATTCAGGGTCGGGGCTATGGCTACACCTTC.

The chain employs TRBV5-1 and TRBJ1-1; D gene uncertain. The CDR3 contains 14 residues. Per germline, CDR1 SGHRS and CDR2 YFSETQ. V was trimmed by 4 bases and J by 1 base, leaving 11 bases between them. Written as DNA, the CDR3 is TGCGCCAGCAGCCGACAACAGCAGAACACTGAAGCTTTCTTT. It specifies CASSRQQQNTEAFF.

This chain connects TRBV6-5 to TRBJ1-5; D unresolved. The germline V gene has CDR1 MNHEY and CDR2 SVGAGI. The CDR3 has 14 amino acids. V lost 6 bases and J lost 3, with 12 bases in between. The CDR3 coding sequence is TGTGCCAGCAGAATGGACGATAACAATCAGCCCCAGCATTTT. Its protein product is CASRMDDNNQPQHF.

The chain recombines TRBV4-1 with TRBJ2-7; no clear D gene. Germline-derived CDR1 and CDR2 are MGHRA and YSYEKL. The CDR3 runs 13 residues. The V end lost 1 base, the J end lost 2 bases, and 6 bases lay between the germline ends. The chain's CDR3 is CASSQATPYEQYF. In nucleotides, the CDR3 is TGCGCCAGCAGCCAAGCGACACCCTACGAGCAGTACTTC.

V and J are TRBV2 and TRBJ1-1; D is unresolved. Germline-derived CDR1 and CDR2 are SNHLY and FYNNEI. V was cut by 7 bases and J by 3 bases, with 12 bases left in between. The CDR3 is made up of 13 amino acids. DNA for the CDR3: TGTGCCAGCACTCTTAGGTCCGACACTGAAGCTTTCTTT. This translates into CASTLRSDTEAFF.

The V gene is TRBV3-1 (or the pseudogene TRBV3-2), the J gene TRBJ2-1; D is uncertain. CDR1 LGHDT and CDR2 YNNKEL come from the germline V gene (reference sequence). Trimming shortened V by 5 bases and J by 8 bases, and 7 bases separated the two germline ends. The CDR3 consists of 11 residues. In nucleotides, the CDR3 is TGTGCCAGCAGCAGGGCGGATGAGCAGTTCTTC. Its translation: CASSRADEQFF.

Only one count was recorded for this clone. This chain uses TRBV11-2 with TRBJ1-4; unclear D gene. CDR3 size: 17 residues. Germline CDR1 is SGHAT and CDR2 is FQNNGV. Trimming stripped 2 bases from V and 2 bases from J, with 15 bases between. CDR3 residues: CASSLNPVSSTNEKLFF. The CDR3 DNA reads as TGTGCCAGCAGCTTAAACCCGGTATCGAGCACTAATGAAAAACTGTTTTTT.

This chain uses TRBV5-6 with TRBJ1-3; D gene unclear. The V gene lost 1 base and the J gene lost 0 bases, with 11 bases spanning the gap. The CDR3 has 16 residues. Germline CDR1 SGHDT, CDR2 YYEEEE. The CDR3 is CASSLSFAFSGNTIYF. CDR3 in DNA: TGTGCCAGCAGCTTGTCATTCGCCTTCTCTGGAAACACCATATATTTT.

The chain uses TRBV29-1 and TRBJ2-1; 9 bases match TRBD1. CDR3 length: 13 residues. Germline CDR1 is SQVTM and CDR2 is ANQGSEA. With V trimmed by 3 bases and J by 8 bases, 5 bases remained unmatched. The chain's CDR3 is CSVEGQGMDEQFF. In DNA, the CDR3 is TGCAGCGTTGAGGGACAGGGTATGGATGAGCAGTTCTTC.

This chain connects TRBV7-2 to TRBJ1-2; no firm D call. The V end lost 5 bases, the J end lost 5 bases, and 6 bases lay between the germline ends. The germline gives CDR1 SGHTA, CDR2 FQGNSA. The CDR3 spans 11 residues. As DNA, the CDR3 is TGTGCCAGCAGCGGCGGTTATGGCTACACCTTC. Protein product: CASSGGYGYTF. Complete variable domain (other parts from reference TRBV7-2 and TRBJ1-2): GAGVSQSPSNKVTEKGKDVELRCDPISGHTALYWYRQSLGQGLEFLIYFQGNSAPDKSGLPSDRFSAERTGGSVSTLTIQRTQQEDSAVYLCASSGGYGYTFGSGTRLTVV.

The chain uses TRBV5-1 and TRBJ1-1; D unclear. The CDR3 has 14 amino acids. Germline V gene data show CDR1 as SGHRS and CDR2 as YFSETQ. Trimming left V 3 bases short and J 8 bases short, with 17 bases between. In DNA, the CDR3 is TGCGCCAGCAGCTCAAGGACCTCCGGGGAGGAAGCTTTCTTT. Amino acids: CASSSRTSGEEAFF.